The rows below give T cell receptor beta chains drawn from one sample of a study of technical replicates of blood from a handful of donors. The table came from immunoSEQ multiplex PCR; TCRdb's copy has only in-frame clones and leaves some out. This repertoire shows about 59,000 clones, around 87% found once; its top ten account for less than 6.5%. The sequenced sample was PBMCs. The source of these receptors is a human donor in good health. Some clones in this sample may be carry-over from other donors' samples. Each CDR3 is given with its conserved first and last residue. D genes are given only for firm matches. A row's size may be missing; if present it is once, few, many or a size class.

d_gene: TRBD1; abundance: .; j_gene: TRBJ2-3; v_gene: TRBV12-5; CDR3nt: TGTGCTAGTGGTTTGGTCAAACAGGGGGCATCAGATACGCAGTATTTT; CDR3aa: CASGLVKQGASDTQYF
d_gene: TRBD2; abundance: few; j_gene: TRBJ2-3; v_gene: TRBV9; CDR3nt: TGTGCCAGCAGCGTAGCGGGGACTAGCGCAGATACGCAGTATTTT; CDR3aa: CASSVAGTSADTQYF
d_gene: TRBD2; abundance: .; j_gene: TRBJ2-7; v_gene: TRBV19; CDR3nt: TGTGCCAGTAGTATAAGGGCGGGGGGACCCTACGAGCAGTACTTC; CDR3aa: CASSIRAGGPYEQYF
d_gene: TRBD2; abundance: .; j_gene: TRBJ2-2; v_gene: TRBV2; CDR3nt: TGTGCCAGCAGTGCAGCGGGAGGGACCGGGGAGCTGTTTTTT; CDR3aa: CASSAAGGTGELFF
d_gene: TRBD1; abundance: .; j_gene: TRBJ2-1; v_gene: TRBV5-1; CDR3nt: TGCGCCAGCAGCCCCCAGCAGGGGGTCAATGAGCAGTTCTTC; CDR3aa: CASSPQQGVNEQFF
d_gene: .; abundance: .; j_gene: TRBJ2-4; v_gene: TRBV6-1; CDR3nt: TGTGCCAGCAGTGGGAGGCAGGCGGGGGCCAAAAACATTCAGTACTTC; CDR3aa: CASSGRQAGAKNIQYF
d_gene: .; abundance: .; j_gene: TRBJ2-1; v_gene: TRBV7-2; CDR3nt: TGTGCCAGCAGCCTTGACAGGTATGAGCAGTTCTTC; CDR3aa: CASSLDRYEQFF
d_gene: TRBD2; abundance: once; j_gene: TRBJ2-6; v_gene: TRBV11-3; CDR3nt: TGTGCCAGCAGCGCGTGGGTTAGCGGGGGTAGTGGGGCCAACGTCCTGACTTTC; CDR3aa: CASSAWVSGGSGANVLTF
d_gene: .; abundance: .; j_gene: TRBJ1-6; v_gene: TRBV5-6; CDR3nt: TGTGCCAGCAGCCCACTGAGGGGGGGCCGCTCCTATAATTCACCCCTCCACTTT; CDR3aa: CASSPLRGGRSYNSPLHF
d_gene: TRBD1; abundance: .; j_gene: TRBJ2-7; v_gene: TRBV4-3; CDR3nt: TGCGCCAGCAGCCAACGGGGACAGCGAACCGACGAGCAGTACTTC; CDR3aa: CASSQRGQRTDEQYF
d_gene: .; abundance: .; j_gene: TRBJ2-5; v_gene: TRBV5-6; CDR3nt: TGTGCCAGCAGCTTCCGGGACTCTGGGCAGACCCAGTACTTC; CDR3aa: CASSFRDSGQTQYF
d_gene: TRBD2; abundance: .; j_gene: TRBJ2-1; v_gene: TRBV10-3; CDR3nt: TGTGCCATCAGGGGGCTAGCGGGAGAAAATGAGCAGTTCTTC; CDR3aa: CAIRGLAGENEQFF
d_gene: TRBD2; abundance: .; j_gene: TRBJ2-3; v_gene: TRBV5-1; CDR3nt: TGCGCCAGCAGCTCGCTAGCGGACTCAACAGATACGCAGTATTTT; CDR3aa: CASSSLADSTDTQYF
d_gene: TRBD2; abundance: .; j_gene: TRBJ2-5; v_gene: TRBV5-1; CDR3nt: TGCGCCAGCAGCTTGGCCGGACTAGGAAAGGAGACCCAGTACTTC; CDR3aa: CASSLAGLGKETQYF
d_gene: .; abundance: .; j_gene: TRBJ1-4; v_gene: TRBV4-2; CDR3nt: TGTGCCAGCAGCCAAGATGGGGGGGGAACTGGCCCCCATGAAAAACTGTTTTTT; CDR3aa: CASSQDGGGTGPHEKLFF
d_gene: TRBD2; abundance: .; j_gene: TRBJ2-7; v_gene: TRBV11-2; CDR3nt: TGTGCCAGCAGCTTAGATACTAGCGGACACGAGCAGTACTTC; CDR3aa: CASSLDTSGHEQYF
d_gene: .; abundance: once; j_gene: TRBJ1-1; v_gene: TRBV6-6; CDR3nt: TGTGCCAGCACTAAGACGTTAGTCCAGGGCAACACTGAAGCTTTCTTT; CDR3aa: CASTKTLVQGNTEAFF
d_gene: TRBD1; abundance: .; j_gene: TRBJ1-5; v_gene: TRBV4-1; CDR3nt: TGCGCCAGCAGCCAAGAGAGGACAGGGGGGCAGCCCCAGCATTTT; CDR3aa: CASSQERTGGQPQHF
d_gene: .; abundance: once; j_gene: TRBJ2-4; v_gene: TRBV28; CDR3nt: TGTGCCAGCAGTTCCACAGACAGACCTCGTAAGGTTTGGTACTTC; CDR3aa: CASSSTDRPRKVWYF
d_gene: .; abundance: .; j_gene: TRBJ2-1; v_gene: TRBV6-1; CDR3nt: TGTGCCAGCAGTGACGGCAGGGTCCTCTACAATGAGCAGTTCTTC; CDR3aa: CASSDGRVLYNEQFF
d_gene: TRBD1; abundance: .; j_gene: TRBJ1-2; v_gene: TRBV7-8; CDR3nt: TGTGCCAGCAGCTTAAGGGACAGGAATTATGGCTACACCTTC; CDR3aa: CASSLRDRNYGYTF
d_gene: TRBD2; abundance: once; j_gene: TRBJ2-7; v_gene: TRBV13; CDR3nt: TGTGCCAGCAGCTTAAGACTAGCGGGGGGTTACGAGCAGTACTTC; CDR3aa: CASSLRLAGGYEQYF
d_gene: .; abundance: .; j_gene: TRBJ2-2; v_gene: TRBV7-3; CDR3nt: TGTGCCAGCAGCATAGCGGCTAACACCGGGGAGCTGTTTTTT; CDR3aa: CASSIAANTGELFF
d_gene: .; abundance: .; j_gene: TRBJ1-1; v_gene: TRBV19; CDR3nt: TGTGCCAGTGCGAAGGGGACTGAAGCTTTCTTT; CDR3aa: CASAKGTEAFF
d_gene: TRBD2; abundance: .; j_gene: TRBJ2-5; v_gene: TRBV11-2; CDR3nt: TGTGCCAGCAGCTTTAGACTAGCTTCGCCCCAAGAGACCCAGTACTTC; CDR3aa: CASSFRLASPQETQYF
d_gene: TRBD2; abundance: .; j_gene: TRBJ2-1; v_gene: TRBV19; CDR3nt: TGTGCCAGTAGCAGCGGGAGCGTCTTTACCGATGAGCAGTTCTTC; CDR3aa: CASSSGSVFTDEQFF
d_gene: .; abundance: .; j_gene: TRBJ1-5; v_gene: TRBV2; CDR3nt: TGTGCCAGCAGTGAAGAGACGGGACTTCAGCCCCAGCATTTT; CDR3aa: CASSEETGLQPQHF
d_gene: TRBD2; abundance: .; j_gene: TRBJ2-5; v_gene: TRBV30; CDR3nt: TGTGCCTGGAGCCCGAGCGGGACCCACGGGGAGACCCAGTACTTC; CDR3aa: CAWSPSGTHGETQYF
d_gene: .; abundance: .; j_gene: TRBJ1-5; v_gene: TRBV10-3; CDR3nt: TGTGCCATCAGCCGGGACAACAATCAGCCCCAGCATTTT; CDR3aa: CAISRDNNQPQHF
d_gene: TRBD2; abundance: .; j_gene: TRBJ2-7; v_gene: TRBV18; CDR3nt: TGTGCCAGCTCACCAACGACTAGCGGGAGACCCCCTTACGAGCAGTACTTC; CDR3aa: CASSPTTSGRPPYEQYF
d_gene: .; abundance: few; j_gene: TRBJ1-5; v_gene: TRBV21-1; CDR3nt: TGTGCCAGCAGCAAAGTGGTCGGCAGGGGACCAAATCAGCCCCAGCATTTT; CDR3aa: CASSKVVGRGPNQPQHF
d_gene: TRBD1; abundance: .; j_gene: TRBJ1-2; v_gene: TRBV27; CDR3nt: TGTGCCAGCAGTGCATCCTGGACAGGGGTTGGCTACACCTTC; CDR3aa: CASSASWTGVGYTF
d_gene: TRBD2; abundance: .; j_gene: TRBJ2-1; v_gene: TRBV19; CDR3nt: TGTGCCAGTGCGGAGACTAGCGGGAGGAGCAATGAGCAGTTCTTC; CDR3aa: CASAETSGRSNEQFF
d_gene: TRBD2; abundance: .; j_gene: TRBJ2-7; v_gene: TRBV23-1; CDR3nt: TGCGCCAGCAGTCAACGGGACTACGGTAGCTACGAGCAGTACTTC; CDR3aa: CASSQRDYGSYEQYF
d_gene: .; abundance: .; j_gene: TRBJ2-7; v_gene: TRBV6-6; CDR3nt: TGTGCCAGCACCTTAAGCGGGCCGTGGGTCTACGAGCAGTACTTC; CDR3aa: CASTLSGPWVYEQYF
d_gene: TRBD2; abundance: .; j_gene: TRBJ2-5; v_gene: TRBV5-1; CDR3nt: TGCGCCAGCAGCTTAGCGGGGACCATCCAAGAGACCCAGTACTTC; CDR3aa: CASSLAGTIQETQYF
d_gene: TRBD1; abundance: .; j_gene: TRBJ2-1; v_gene: TRBV7-9; CDR3nt: TGTGCCAGCAGCTTAGGCCAGGGGGTATCCAATGAGCAGTTCTTC; CDR3aa: CASSLGQGVSNEQFF
d_gene: TRBD1; abundance: .; j_gene: TRBJ1-6; v_gene: TRBV5-1; CDR3nt: TGCGCCAGCAGCTCGGGACAGGGTCTATCACCCCTCCACTTT; CDR3aa: CASSSGQGLSPLHF
d_gene: .; abundance: .; j_gene: TRBJ1-1; v_gene: TRBV6-5; CDR3nt: TGTGCCAGCAGGTCAGAGCAAGCGATGAACACTGAAGCTTTCTTT; CDR3aa: CASRSEQAMNTEAFF
d_gene: TRBD1; abundance: .; j_gene: TRBJ2-2; v_gene: TRBV7-3; CDR3nt: TGTGCCAGCAGTTGGACAGGGGGAGGCACCGGGGAGCTGTTTTTT; CDR3aa: CASSWTGGGTGELFF
d_gene: .; abundance: .; j_gene: TRBJ1-1; v_gene: TRBV19; CDR3nt: TGTGCCAGTAGTATAGCTAGGGGCACTGAAGCTTTCTTT; CDR3aa: CASSIARGTEAFF
d_gene: .; abundance: .; j_gene: TRBJ2-7; v_gene: TRBV5-5; CDR3nt: TGTGCCAGCAGCTTCAGCGGTAGCTACGAGCAGTACTTC; CDR3aa: CASSFSGSYEQYF
d_gene: .; abundance: once; j_gene: TRBJ1-5; v_gene: TRBV6-5; CDR3nt: TGTGCCAGCAGCCGACAGGACAATCAGCCCCAGCATTTT; CDR3aa: CASSRQDNQPQHF
d_gene: .; abundance: once; j_gene: TRBJ2-3; v_gene: TRBV10-3; CDR3nt: TGTGCCATCAGGACGACACTTAGCACAGATACGCAGTATTTT; CDR3aa: CAIRTTLSTDTQYF
d_gene: .; abundance: once; j_gene: TRBJ1-2; v_gene: TRBV9; CDR3nt: TGTGCCAGCAGCGTAGAATCCGGGTTTGGCTACACCTTC; CDR3aa: CASSVESGFGYTF
d_gene: TRBD2; abundance: .; j_gene: TRBJ2-7; v_gene: TRBV27; CDR3nt: TGTGCCAGCAGTTCCACTAGCGGGGGAAGTTACGAGCAGTACTTC; CDR3aa: CASSSTSGGSYEQYF
d_gene: TRBD1; abundance: .; j_gene: TRBJ1-4; v_gene: TRBV5-1; CDR3nt: TGCGCCAGCAGGCCCTCCGGGACAGCTTATGAAAAACTGTTTTTT; CDR3aa: CASRPSGTAYEKLFF
d_gene: TRBD1; abundance: .; j_gene: TRBJ2-7; v_gene: TRBV9; CDR3nt: TGTGCCAGCAGCAAAAAGGGGGCAGGCGAGCAGTACTTC; CDR3aa: CASSKKGAGEQYF
d_gene: .; abundance: .; j_gene: TRBJ1-1; v_gene: TRBV7-9; CDR3nt: TGTGCCAGCAGCTTAACAGGGAACACTGAAGCTTTCTTT; CDR3aa: CASSLTGNTEAFF
d_gene: .; abundance: .; j_gene: TRBJ2-1; v_gene: TRBV7-6; CDR3nt: TGTGCCAGCAGCGCAACCGCTCAGGGGGGCGAGCAGTTCTTC; CDR3aa: CASSATAQGGEQFF
d_gene: .; abundance: few; j_gene: TRBJ2-1; v_gene: TRBV13; CDR3nt: TGTGCCAGCAGCTCCGGGACTCACTACAATGAGCAGTTCTTC; CDR3aa: CASSSGTHYNEQFF
d_gene: .; abundance: .; j_gene: TRBJ2-6; v_gene: TRBV18; CDR3nt: TGTGCCAGCTCACCACTATCAGGTTCTGGGGCCAACGTCCTGACTTTC; CDR3aa: CASSPLSGSGANVLTF
d_gene: .; abundance: .; j_gene: TRBJ1-6; v_gene: TRBV6-4; CDR3nt: TGTGCCAGCAGTGACCAAAGGGGCTTGTATAATTCACCCCTCCACTTT; CDR3aa: CASSDQRGLYNSPLHF
d_gene: TRBD2; abundance: .; j_gene: TRBJ2-3; v_gene: TRBV9; CDR3nt: TGTGCCAGCAGCGTAGCGGGGGGGGGAGGTACGCAGTATTTT; CDR3aa: CASSVAGGGGTQYF
d_gene: TRBD1; abundance: .; j_gene: TRBJ1-4; v_gene: TRBV6-1; CDR3nt: TGTGCCAGCATCAGAGTGGGGACAGAAGGATCCCAACTGTTTTTT; CDR3aa: CASIRVGTEGSQLFF
d_gene: .; abundance: .; j_gene: TRBJ1-2; v_gene: TRBV19; CDR3nt: TGTGCCAGTAGTATAGCGGGTCCCTATGGCTACACCTTC; CDR3aa: CASSIAGPYGYTF
d_gene: TRBD2; abundance: once; j_gene: TRBJ2-3; v_gene: TRBV9; CDR3nt: TGTGCCAGCTCCCACGGGGGGGCTAGCGGCACAGATACGCAGTATTTT; CDR3aa: CASSHGGASGTDTQYF
d_gene: .; abundance: .; j_gene: TRBJ1-2; v_gene: TRBV6-6; CDR3nt: TGTGCCAGCAGTCGGAGTGCCTTACTTTTTGGCTACACCTTC; CDR3aa: CASSRSALLFGYTF
d_gene: .; abundance: .; j_gene: TRBJ2-5; v_gene: TRBV29-1; CDR3nt: TGCAGCGTTGATCGCCCGACAGGGAGGCAAGAGACCCAGTACTTC; CDR3aa: CSVDRPTGRQETQYF